This T cell receptor (beta chain) originates from a study of shared clonotypes between healthy human individuals. On the study more broadly: The study drew on a couple of women and a few men aged 18 to 49 as donors. General study points: Generally, naive subsets came out with larger estimated richness than memory subsets.

The sorted-subset replicate PCRs were given around 200 ng DNA, which is tens of thousands of T cell genomes. Method: immunoSEQ multiplex PCR; TCRdb's copy keeps in-frame clones and lacks some. In the table there are about 2.1 million clones, about 93% of which are singletons. The V and J ends lost 6 bases and 4 bases respectively, with 7 bases between them. CDR1 MNHEY and CDR2 SMNVEV come from the germline V gene (reference sequence). This CDR3 region has 12 residues. On this clone: As yet, its antigen is unknown.

CD8 cells regarded as naive lacked CD45RO, were positively chosen for CCR7, and omitted terminally differentiated effector memory CD45RA+ cells. Each sample came from a Caucasian adult donor living in Nashville, Tennessee. This chain joins TRBV27 and TRBJ1-5; D unresolved. Sequencing was carried out using naive CD8+ T cells from PBMCs. The source is a young man in good health. Some clones in this sample may be carry-over from other donors' samples. In DNA, the CDR3 is TGTGCCAGCAGCGGAGTTAATCAGCCCCAGCATTTT. Translated: CASSGVNQPQHF.